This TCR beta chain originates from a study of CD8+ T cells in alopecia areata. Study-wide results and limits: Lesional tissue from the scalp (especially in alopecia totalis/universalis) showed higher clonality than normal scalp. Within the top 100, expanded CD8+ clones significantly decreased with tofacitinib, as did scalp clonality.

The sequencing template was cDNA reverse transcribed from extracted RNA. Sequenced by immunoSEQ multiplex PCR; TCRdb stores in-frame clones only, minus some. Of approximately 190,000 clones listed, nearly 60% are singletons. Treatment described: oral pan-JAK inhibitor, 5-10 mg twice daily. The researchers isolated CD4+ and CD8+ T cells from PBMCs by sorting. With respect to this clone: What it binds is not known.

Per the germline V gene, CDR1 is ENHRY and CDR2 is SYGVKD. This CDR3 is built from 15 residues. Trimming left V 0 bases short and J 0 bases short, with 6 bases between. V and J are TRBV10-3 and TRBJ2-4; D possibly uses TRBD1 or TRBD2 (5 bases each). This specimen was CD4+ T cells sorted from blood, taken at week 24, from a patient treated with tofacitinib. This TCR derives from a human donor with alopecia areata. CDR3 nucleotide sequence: TGTGCCATCAGTGAGTCGGGGGAAGCCAAAAACATTCAGTACTTC. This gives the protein CAISESGEAKNIQYF.